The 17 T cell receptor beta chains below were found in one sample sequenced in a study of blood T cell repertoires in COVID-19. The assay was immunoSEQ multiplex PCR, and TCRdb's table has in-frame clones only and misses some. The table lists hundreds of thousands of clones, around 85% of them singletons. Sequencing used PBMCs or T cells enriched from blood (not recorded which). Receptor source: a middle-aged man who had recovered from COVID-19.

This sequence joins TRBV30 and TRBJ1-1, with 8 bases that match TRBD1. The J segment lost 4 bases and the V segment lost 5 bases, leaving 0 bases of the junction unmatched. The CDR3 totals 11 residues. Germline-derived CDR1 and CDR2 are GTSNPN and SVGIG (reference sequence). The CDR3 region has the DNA TGTGCCTGGGACAGGGGCACTGAAGCTTTCTTT. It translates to CAWDRGTEAFF. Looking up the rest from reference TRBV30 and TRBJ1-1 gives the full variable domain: SQTIHQWPATLVQPVGSPLSLECTVEGTSNPNLYWYRQAAGRGLQLLFYSVGIGQISSEVPQNLSASRPQDRQFILSSKKLLLSDSGFYLCAWDRGTEAFFGQGTRLTVV.

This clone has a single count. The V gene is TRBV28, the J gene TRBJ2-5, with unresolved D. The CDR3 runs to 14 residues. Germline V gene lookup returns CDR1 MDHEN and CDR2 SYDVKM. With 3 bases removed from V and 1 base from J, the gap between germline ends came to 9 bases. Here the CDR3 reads CASSFSGSQETQYF. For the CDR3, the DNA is TGTGCCAGCAGTTTCTCGGGTAGCCAAGAGACCCAGTACTTC.

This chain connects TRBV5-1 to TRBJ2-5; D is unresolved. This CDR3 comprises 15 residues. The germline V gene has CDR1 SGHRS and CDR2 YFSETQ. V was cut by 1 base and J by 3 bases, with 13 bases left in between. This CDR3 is CASSLSGRLEETQYF. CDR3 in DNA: TGCGCCAGCAGCTTGTCTGGCAGGCTCGAAGAGACCCAGTACTTC.

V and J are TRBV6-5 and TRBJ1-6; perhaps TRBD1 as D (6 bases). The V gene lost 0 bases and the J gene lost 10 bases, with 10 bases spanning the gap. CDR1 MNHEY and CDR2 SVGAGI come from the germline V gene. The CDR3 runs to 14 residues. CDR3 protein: CASSYSGGKSPLHF. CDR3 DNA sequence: TGTGCCAGCAGTTACTCAGGGGGAAAGTCACCCCTCCACTTT.

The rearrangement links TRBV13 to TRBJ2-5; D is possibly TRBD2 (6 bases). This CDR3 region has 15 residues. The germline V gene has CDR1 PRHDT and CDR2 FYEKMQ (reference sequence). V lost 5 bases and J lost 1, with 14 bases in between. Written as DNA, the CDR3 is TGTGCCAGCAGCAGGGGACTGACACTCCAAGAGACCCAGTACTTC. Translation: CASSRGLTLQETQYF. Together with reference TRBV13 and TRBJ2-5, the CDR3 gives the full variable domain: AAGVIQSPRHLIKEKRETATLKCYPIPRHDTVYWYQQGPGQDPQFLISFYEKMQSDKGSIPDRFSAQQFSDYHSELNMSSLELGDSALYFCASSRGLTLQETQYFGPGTRLLVL.

CDR3 DNA: TGTGCCAGCAGTACCCGGGGAAAGGGGAGGGGGAATGAGCAGTTCTTC. This translates into CASSTRGKGRGNEQFF. The chain links TRBV2 to TRBJ2-1; D perhaps matches TRBD2 (7 bases). The V gene lost 5 bases and the J gene lost 7 bases, with 21 bases spanning the gap. The CDR3 length is 16 residues. The germline V gene has CDR1 SNHLY and CDR2 FYNNEI.

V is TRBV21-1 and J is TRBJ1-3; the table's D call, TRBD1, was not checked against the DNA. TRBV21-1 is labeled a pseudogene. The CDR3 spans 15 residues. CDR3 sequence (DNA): TGTGCCAGCAGGGGACAGAAACTTAAGGGAAACACCATATATTTT. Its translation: CASRGQKLKGNTIYF.

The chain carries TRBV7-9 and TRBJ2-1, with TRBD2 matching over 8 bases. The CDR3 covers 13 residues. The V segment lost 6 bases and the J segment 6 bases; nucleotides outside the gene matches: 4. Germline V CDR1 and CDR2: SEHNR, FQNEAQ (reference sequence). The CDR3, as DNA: TGTGCCAGCAGGTATACTAGCGGCAATGAGCAGTTCTTC. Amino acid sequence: CASRYTSGNEQFF. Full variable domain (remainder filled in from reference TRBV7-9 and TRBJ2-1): DTGVSQNPRHKITKRGQNVTFRCDPISEHNRLYWYRQTLGQGPEFLTYFQNEAQLEKSRLLSDRFSAERPKGSFSTLEIQRTEQGDSAMYLCASRYTSGNEQFFGPGTRLTVL.

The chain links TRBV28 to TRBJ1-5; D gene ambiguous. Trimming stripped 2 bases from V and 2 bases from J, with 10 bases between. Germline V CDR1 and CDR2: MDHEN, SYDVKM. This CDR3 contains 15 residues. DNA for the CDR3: TGTGCCAGCAGTTTAGAGGAGCGGGGCAATCAGCCCCAGCATTTT. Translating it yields CASSLEERGNQPQHF.

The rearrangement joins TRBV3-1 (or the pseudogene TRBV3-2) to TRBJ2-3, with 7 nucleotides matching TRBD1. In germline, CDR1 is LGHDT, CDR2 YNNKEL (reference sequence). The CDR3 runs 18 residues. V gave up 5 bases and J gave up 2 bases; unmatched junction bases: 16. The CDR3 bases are TGTGCCAGCAGCGATCCCGGGACAGACTATCCGAACACAGATACGCAGTATTTT. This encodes CASSDPGTDYPNTDTQYF.

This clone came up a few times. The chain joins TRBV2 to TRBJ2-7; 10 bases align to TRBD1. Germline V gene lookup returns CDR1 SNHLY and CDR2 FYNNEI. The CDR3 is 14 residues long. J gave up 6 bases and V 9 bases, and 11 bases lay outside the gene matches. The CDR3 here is CASSDRGFFSEQYF. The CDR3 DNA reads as TGTGCCAGTTCGGACAGGGGGTTTTTCAGCGAGCAGTACTTC.

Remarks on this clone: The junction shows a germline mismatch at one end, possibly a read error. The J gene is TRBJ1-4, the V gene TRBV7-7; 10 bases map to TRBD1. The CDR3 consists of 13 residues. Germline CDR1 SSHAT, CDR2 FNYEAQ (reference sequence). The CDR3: CASSPRTGGILFF. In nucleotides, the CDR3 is TGTGCTAGCAGCCCCCGGACAGGGGGTATACTGTTTTTT. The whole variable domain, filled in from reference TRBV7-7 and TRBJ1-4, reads GAGVSQSPRYKVTKRGQDVTLRCDPISSHATLYWYQQALGQGPEFLTYFNYEAQPDKSGLPSDRFSAERPEGSISTLTIQRTEQRDSAMYRCASSPRTGGILFFGSGTQLSVL.

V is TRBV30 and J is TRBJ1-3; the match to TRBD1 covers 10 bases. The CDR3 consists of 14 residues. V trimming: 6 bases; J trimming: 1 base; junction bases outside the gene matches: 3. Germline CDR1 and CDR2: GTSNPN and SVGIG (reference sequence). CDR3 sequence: CACRTGGSGNTIYF. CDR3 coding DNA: TGTGCCTGCAGGACAGGGGGATCTGGAAACACCATATATTTT.

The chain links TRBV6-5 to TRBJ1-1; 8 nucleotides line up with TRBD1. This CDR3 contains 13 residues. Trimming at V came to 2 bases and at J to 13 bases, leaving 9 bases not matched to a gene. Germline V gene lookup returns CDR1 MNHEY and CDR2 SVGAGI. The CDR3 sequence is CASSYRVTGEIFF. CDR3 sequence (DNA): TGTGCCAGCAGTTACAGGGTGACAGGGGAGATTTTCTTT.

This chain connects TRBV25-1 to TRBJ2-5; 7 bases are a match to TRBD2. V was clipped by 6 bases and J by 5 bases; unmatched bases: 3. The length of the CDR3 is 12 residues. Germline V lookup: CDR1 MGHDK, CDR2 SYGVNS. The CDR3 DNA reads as TGTGCCAGCAGGGGGCGGGGGGAGACCCAGTACTTC. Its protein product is CASRGRGETQYF.

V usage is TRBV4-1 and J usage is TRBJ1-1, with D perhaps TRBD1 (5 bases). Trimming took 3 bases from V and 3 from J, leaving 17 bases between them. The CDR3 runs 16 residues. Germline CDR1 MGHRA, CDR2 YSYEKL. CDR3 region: CASSHTGHPADTEAFF. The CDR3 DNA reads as TGCGCCAGCAGCCATACCGGACACCCCGCGGACACTGAAGCTTTCTTT.

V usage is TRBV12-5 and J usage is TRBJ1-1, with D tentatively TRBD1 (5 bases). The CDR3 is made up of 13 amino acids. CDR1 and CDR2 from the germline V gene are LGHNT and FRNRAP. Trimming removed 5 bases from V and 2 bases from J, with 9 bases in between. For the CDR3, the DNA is TGTGCTAGTGGTACAGACAGTAACACTGAAGCTTTCTTT. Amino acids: CASGTDSNTEAFF.